These 16 T cell receptor beta chains were sequenced from one sample in a study of blood T cell repertoires in COVID-19. Assay: immunoSEQ multiplex PCR; the TCRdb copy retains only in-frame clones and omits some. Of under 200,000 clones listed, around 80% are singletons. Sequenced sample: PBMCs or T cells enriched from blood (not recorded which). These TCRs come from a man in his fifties who had recovered from COVID-19.

The V and J genes are TRBV21-1 and TRBJ2-3; the table assigns TRBD1, which was not confirmed against the DNA. TRBV21-1 is labeled a pseudogene. The CDR3 loop spans 17 amino acids. The DNA of the CDR3 is TGTGCCAGCAGCCCCCTTCGGGGACAGGGGGTTCCAGATACGCAGTATTTT. This encodes CASSPLRGQGVPDTQYF.

This clone was picked up one time. The chain employs TRBV7-9 and TRBJ2-1; D not resolved. CDR3 size: 13 residues. Trimming shortened V by 3 bases and J by 3 bases, and 6 bases separated the two germline ends. Germline V CDR1 and CDR2: SEHNR, FQNEAQ (reference sequence). The CDR3 region has the DNA TGTGCCAGCAGCTTTGAGAGCTACAATGAGCAGTTCTTC. It is translated as CASSFESYNEQFF.

The chain is built from TRBV5-4 and TRBJ1-3, with 7 bases that match TRBD1. Germline values: CDR1 SGHNT, CDR2 YYREEE (reference sequence). V gave up 0 bases and J gave up 4 bases; unmatched junction bases: 1. The CDR3 sequence is 14 residues long. The CDR3 coding sequence is TGTGCCAGCAGCTTGGCGGGACAGGGAAACACCATATATTTT. It is translated as CASSLAGQGNTIYF. The full variable domain, its missing parts supplied by reference TRBV5-4 and TRBJ1-3, is ETGVTQSPTHLIKTRGQQVTLRCSSQSGHNTVSWYQQALGQGPQFIFQYYREEENGRGNFPPRFSGLQFPNYSSELNVNALELDDSALYLCASSLAGQGNTIYFGEGSWLTVV.

The V call is TRBV6-5, the J call TRBJ1-6, with 7 nucleotides matching TRBD1. Germline lookup yields CDR1 MNHEY and CDR2 SVGAGI. V shed 6 bases, J shed 6 bases, and the junction held 5 bases outside the gene matches. This CDR3 spans 14 amino acids. The CDR3 loop reads CASRPGQINSPLHF. The CDR3 DNA sequence: TGTGCCAGCAGACCGGGACAGATTAATTCACCCCTCCACTTT.

This clone appeared a few times. The chain joins TRBV7-8 to TRBJ2-5, with D perhaps TRBD1 (7 bases). The CDR3 totals 14 residues. In germline, CDR1 is SGHVS, CDR2 FQNEAQ. The V and J ends lost 7 bases and 3 bases respectively, with 15 bases between them. CDR3 DNA sequence: TGTGCCAGCAACCAGGGGGGTATAGAAGAGACCCAGTACTTC. Residues: CASNQGGIEETQYF.

The chain uses TRBV18 and TRBJ1-4; D might be TRBD1 (5 bases). This CDR3 region has 13 residues. Between the trimmed V and J ends, which lost 8 bases and 8 bases, there was a span of 15 bases. Germline-derived CDR1 and CDR2 are KGHSH and LQKENI. The CDR3 DNA reads as TGTGCCAGCCTCAGGGAACGTGGAGAAAAACTGTTTTTT. Translating gives CASLRERGEKLFF.

The chain carries TRBV7-2 and TRBJ2-7; 8 nucleotides agree with TRBD1. The germline V gene encodes CDR1 SGHTA and CDR2 FQGNSA. CDR3 length: 15 amino acids. The V segment lost 5 bases and the J segment 0 bases; nucleotides outside the gene matches: 6. The chain's CDR3 is CASSKGQVISYEQYF. CDR3 DNA sequence: TGTGCCAGCAGCAAGGGACAGGTGATCTCCTACGAGCAGTACTTC.

The chain employs TRBV5-6 and TRBJ2-7, with TRBD2 matching 7 bases. The length of the CDR3 is 17 residues. Trimming cost V 4 bases and J 2 bases; bases outside gene matches: 15. Germline loops: CDR1 SGHDT, CDR2 YYEEEE. The CDR3 region has the DNA TGTGCCAGCAGCGCTGGGGGGGTGGGACTTCCTACCTACGAGCAGTACTTC. Encoded protein: CASSAGGVGLPTYEQYF.

This chain links TRBV7-9 with TRBJ1-2; 7 bases map to TRBD1. The CDR3 sequence is 12 residues long. CDR1 SEHNR and CDR2 FQNEAQ come from the germline V gene (reference sequence). With V trimmed by 6 bases and J by 5 bases, 3 bases remained unmatched. The CDR3 protein is CASSPGQYGYTF. In DNA form, the CDR3 reads TGTGCCAGCAGTCCGGGACAGTATGGCTACACCTTC.

V gene TRBV10-3 combines with J gene TRBJ1-2, with D tentatively TRBD1 (6 bases). Looked up from germline, CDR1 is ENHRY and CDR2 is SYGVKD. This CDR3 has 15 residues. Deletions cut 2 bases from V and 0 bases from J, with 10 bases between. CDR3 coding DNA: TGTGCCATCAGTGAGGCGGGGGGCTCTAACTATGGCTACACCTTC. Encoded protein: CAISEAGGSNYGYTF.

V and J are TRBV6-5 and TRBJ2-3; D might be TRBD1 (5 bases). The germline V gene encodes CDR1 MNHEY and CDR2 SVGAGI. The V and J ends lost 0 bases and 3 bases respectively, with 7 bases between them. The CDR3 has 14 residues. The CDR3 is CASSYSKGTDTQYF. The CDR3 bases are TGTGCCAGCAGTTACTCGAAGGGGACAGATACGCAGTATTTT.

V and J are TRBV7-6 and TRBJ2-3, with TRBD1 matching 9 bases. V lost 4 bases and J lost 3; bases outside the gene matches: 5. From germline, CDR1 is SGHVS and CDR2 FNYEAQ. The CDR3 has 15 residues. This CDR3 is CASSSPGTGTDTQYF. The CDR3 DNA sequence: TGTGCCAGCAGCTCCCCCGGGACAGGGACAGATACGCAGTATTTT.

The CDR3 sequence: CASKPSGGAGETQYF. The CDR3 nucleotides are TGTGCCAGCAAGCCTAGCGGGGGGGCCGGAGAGACCCAGTACTTC. The chain is built from TRBV27 and TRBJ2-5, with 12 bases lining up with TRBD2. J was trimmed by 4 bases and V by 7 bases; bases with no gene match: 7. The CDR3 contains 15 residues. From germline, CDR1 is MNHEY and CDR2 SMNVEV (reference sequence).

This chain links TRBV3-1 (or the pseudogene TRBV3-2) with TRBJ1-2; no clear D. The CDR3 extends over 13 amino acids. The V and J ends lost 6 bases and 8 bases respectively, with 16 bases between them. The germline gives CDR1 LGHDT, CDR2 YNNKEL (reference sequence). The CDR3 here is CASSAPRAGGYTF. The CDR3 region has the DNA TGTGCCAGCAGTGCTCCACGGGCGGGCGGCTACACCTTC.

The chain joins TRBV5-1 to TRBJ2-1; TRBD2 agrees at 14 bases. This CDR3 has 17 amino acids. The germline V gene has CDR1 SGHRS and CDR2 YFSETQ. V shed 4 bases, J shed 3 bases, and the junction held 6 bases outside the gene matches. The chain's CDR3 is CASSPGTSGSIYNEQFF. In DNA, the CDR3 is TGCGCCAGCAGCCCAGGGACTAGCGGGAGCATCTACAATGAGCAGTTCTTC. Looking up the rest from reference TRBV5-1 and TRBJ2-1 gives the full variable domain: KAGVTQTPRYLIKTRGQQVTLSCSPISGHRSVSWYQQTPGQGLQFLFEYFSETQRNKGNFPGRFSGRQFSNSRSEMNVSTLELGDSALYLCASSPGTSGSIYNEQFFGPGTRLTVL.

This clone is a singleton in its sample. The chain has TRBV7-2 and TRBJ2-1; D gene ambiguous. The V and J ends lost 5 bases and 1 base respectively, with 6 bases between them. The CDR3 extends over 13 amino acids. Germline CDR1 is SGHTA and CDR2 is FQGNSA. The CDR3: CASSHGSYNEQFF. The DNA for the CDR3 is TGTGCCAGCAGCCACGGGTCCTACAATGAGCAGTTCTTC.